One T cell receptor (beta chain) is described in this entry. Its matching antigen is unknown. Investigators took around 11 milliliters of peripheral blood from every donor. Isolation yielded PBMCs, at least 6.5 million per sample, in every case. V was clipped by 0 bases and J by 4 bases, with 13 bases between them. The CDR3 runs 15 residues. Germline values: CDR1 SGHRS, CDR2 YFSETQ. This specimen belongs to a study of blood T cells in healthy people across ages. Combining a sample-barcoded 5' primer with a J-beta primer mix, a second PCR ran for about 7 to 12 cycles. Each of the cDNA molecules was tagged by a template-switch adaptor with 12 random nucleotides. TCRdb passed the 5' RACE reads through MiXCR, listing each CDR3 protein once. The table has some 1.6 million distinct CDR3 sequences, about 35% seen once. Study-level points and caveats: Aged donors had fewer naive CD4+ cells and lower diversity than long-lived donors.

This TCR was sampled from a woman aged 25 to 39 in good health. The specimen sequenced was blood. The chain couples TRBV5-1 to TRBJ2-5, with D unresolved. The CDR3 DNA follows: TGCGCCAGCAGCTTGGCCTCTCGCGGTGGAGAGACCCAGTACTTC. Protein product: CASSLASRGGETQYF.